These T cell receptor beta chains were read from a single sample in a study of tumor-infiltrating lymphocytes in localized non-small cell lung cancer. Sequencing used immunoSEQ multiplex PCR; TCRdb keeps in-frame clones, though not all of them. The sample records about 6,700 clones, around 80% being singletons. Sequencing was performed on uninvolved lung tissue not adjacent to the tumor. The receptors were gathered from a human donor with non-small cell lung cancer. Both conserved end residues are part of each CDR3. A D gene is named only where the DNA matches it firmly. Clone size is given for some rows only: seen once, a few or many times, or a class if the clone is expanded.

TRBJ2-4 TRBV27 - - CASSLSTGGNIQYF TGTGCCAGCAGTTTATCTACTGGGGGGAACATTCAGTACTTC
TRBJ1-2 TRBV19 few - CASMRVRGEDGYTF TGTGCCAGTATGAGGGTCCGGGGGGAAGATGGCTACACCTTC
TRBJ2-3 TRBV25-1 - - CASTLPLTDTQYF TGTGCCAGCACTTTACCACTCACAGATACGCAGTATTTT
TRBJ2-2 TRBV7-6 - - CASSLLVNALTGELFF TGTGCCAGCAGCTTATTGGTAAACGCTCTGACCGGGGAGCTGTTTTTT
TRBJ2-1 TRBV6-6 - - CASSYNEQFF TGTGCCAGCAGTTATAATGAGCAGTTCTTC
TRBJ2-1 TRBV27 - - CASSTHGGPGEQFF TGTGCCAGCAGTACCCACGGGGGGCCGGGTGAGCAGTTCTTC
TRBJ2-3 TRBV7-8 few TRBD1 CASSKRDRNTDTQYF TGTGCCAGCAGCAAACGGGACAGGAACACAGATACGCAGTATTTT
TRBJ2-7 TRBV5-1 large - CASSIDSYEQYF TGCGCCAGCAGCATAGACTCCTACGAGCAGTACTTC
TRBJ1-5 TRBV5-1 - - CASSLWQGRDQPQHF TGCGCCAGCAGCTTGTGGCAGGGCCGGGATCAGCCCCAGCATTTT
TRBJ2-5 TRBV7-2 - - CASSRYQAGETQYF TGTGCCAGCAGCCGGTACCAGGCAGGGGAGACCCAGTACTTC
TRBJ2-7 TRBV5-1 - TRBD1 CASSQTSGTGANYEQYF TGCGCCAGCAGCCAGACCTCCGGGACAGGGGCAAACTACGAGCAGTACTTC
TRBJ2-1 TRBV7-8 medium-sized - CASSLMLGAYNEQFF TGTGCCAGCAGCTTGATGCTAGGTGCCTACAATGAGCAGTTCTTC
TRBJ1-1 TRBV19 - - CASSIDPGQTDEAFF TGTGCCAGTAGTATAGATCCAGGGCAGACTGATGAAGCTTTCTTT
TRBJ2-7 TRBV28 - TRBD1 CASSSSDRNYEQYF TGTGCCAGCAGCTCTTCGGACAGGAACTACGAGCAGTACTTC
TRBJ2-3 TRBV6-4 - - CASSDDAGLSTDTQYF TGTGCCAGCAGTGACGACGCGGGCCTAAGCACAGATACGCAGTATTTT
TRBJ2-3 TRBV5-6 once TRBD1 CASSLGAGGQDTQYF TGTGCCAGCAGCTTGGGGGCAGGGGGTCAAGATACGCAGTATTTT
TRBJ1-6 TRBV6-5 - - CASSSSFWNQELHF TGTGCCAGCAGTTCCTCTTTTTGGAACCAAGAACTCCACTTT
TRBJ2-7 TRBV19 - - CASRGGNTYEQYF TGTGCCAGTAGGGGGGGCAATACCTACGAGCAGTACTTC
TRBJ1-2 TRBV30 - - CAESDGTYEGYTF TGTGCGGAGTCGGACGGGACTTATGAAGGCTACACCTTC
TRBJ1-1 TRBV18 - TRBD1 CASSTDGTVNTEAFF TGTGCCAGCTCAACAGATGGGACAGTTAACACTGAAGCTTTCTTT
TRBJ2-2 TRBV5-1 - TRBD2 CASSLGAGAWTGELFF TGCGCCAGCAGCTTGGGGGCGGGAGCCTGGACCGGGGAGCTGTTTTTT
TRBJ2-3 TRBV5-5 - - CASSLDRAEDTQYF TGTGCCAGCAGCTTGGACAGGGCCGAAGATACGCAGTATTTT
TRBJ2-5 TRBV11-2 - - CASSFGSALRETQYF TGTGCCAGCAGCTTTGGATCTGCCCTTAGGGAGACCCAGTACTTC
TRBJ2-7 TRBV10-1 few - CASSESSAWEEQYF TGCGCCAGCAGTGAGTCAAGTGCCTGGGAAGAGCAGTACTTC
TRBJ2-7 TRBV29-1 once TRBD2 CSVGLAGTGEQYF TGCAGCGTTGGACTAGCGGGGACCGGCGAGCAGTACTTC
TRBJ2-7 TRBV2 - TRBD1 CASSFDRGPIYEQYF TGTGCCAGCAGCTTCGACAGGGGCCCTATCTACGAGCAGTACTTC
TRBJ2-1 TRBV30 - TRBD2 CAWSSWGGQFF TGTGCCTGGAGCTCGTGGGGGGGGCAGTTCTTC
TRBJ1-3 TRBV9 - TRBD1 CASSTGETGNTIYF TGTGCCAGCAGCACAGGGGAAACTGGAAACACCATATATTTT
TRBJ1-1 TRBV2 medium-sized - CASSTGTWNTEAFF TGTGCCAGCAGTACCGGGACATGGAACACTGAAGCTTTCTTT
TRBJ2-1 TRBV28 - TRBD2 CASSRSGRDNEQFF TGTGCCAGCAGCCGGAGCGGGAGGGACAATGAGCAGTTCTTC
TRBJ1-2 TRBV6-5 few TRBD1 CASSFTGDYGYTF TGTGCCAGCAGTTTTACAGGGGACTATGGCTACACCTTC
TRBJ1-4 TRBV5-6 - - CASSLTQGPGEKLFF TGTGCCAGCAGCCTGACCCAGGGGCCTGGTGAAAAACTGTTTTTT
TRBJ2-7 TRBV5-1 - TRBD1 CASPRGKRWFEQYF TGCGCCAGCCCCAGGGGGAAGAGATGGTTCGAGCAGTACTTC
TRBJ2-1 TRBV10-2 - TRBD2 CATRLAGIYNEQFF TGCGCCACCAGACTAGCGGGGATCTACAATGAGCAGTTCTTC
TRBJ2-2 TRBV5-4 - TRBD2 CASSSLAGGSTGELFF TGTGCCAGCAGCTCTCTAGCGGGGGGGTCCACCGGGGAGCTGTTTTTT
TRBJ1-6 TRBV19 - TRBD1 CASSPGQGNSPLHF TGTGCCAGTTCTCCGGGACAGGGGAATTCACCCCTCCACTTT
TRBJ2-7 TRBV7-7 few - CASSPTQASYEQYF TGTGCCAGCAGCCCGACACAGGCCTCCTACGAGCAGTACTTC
TRBJ2-5 TRBV9 few - CASSVEAGLETQYF TGTGCCAGCAGCGTAGAGGCAGGGTTAGAGACCCAGTACTTC
TRBJ1-1 TRBV11-2 - TRBD1 CASSLVAGGTAFF TGTGCCAGCAGCTTAGTGGCAGGGGGTACAGCTTTCTTT
TRBJ1-2 TRBV6-5 - - CASSLGLGGKYGYTF TGTGCCAGCAGTCTGGGCCTAGGGGGTAAATATGGCTACACCTTC